The T cell receptor beta chain described here comes from a study of beta chain features in type 1 diabetes. This clone was seen a few times. The CDR3 consists of 15 residues. V dropped 6 bases and J dropped 3 bases, with 18 bases sitting between them. Germline-derived CDR1 and CDR2 are MNHNS and SASEGT. All of the isolated RNA was reverse transcribed, so expressed TCRB transcripts were sequenced. Clones were sequenced by immunoSEQ multiplex PCR, and TCRdb holds only the in-frame ones, with some missing. Of about 320,000 clones in the sample, approximately 15% are singletons; the top ten hold around 7%.

The sequenced sample consisted of central memory CD4+ T cells from blood. The TCR comes from a young man in good health. This chain links TRBV6-1 with TRBJ2-7; D may correspond to TRBD1 or TRBD2 (5 bases each). CDR3: CASSRVGTGDYEQYF. In nucleotides, the CDR3 is TGTGCCAGCAGCAGGGTCGGGACCGGCGACTACGAGCAGTACTTC.